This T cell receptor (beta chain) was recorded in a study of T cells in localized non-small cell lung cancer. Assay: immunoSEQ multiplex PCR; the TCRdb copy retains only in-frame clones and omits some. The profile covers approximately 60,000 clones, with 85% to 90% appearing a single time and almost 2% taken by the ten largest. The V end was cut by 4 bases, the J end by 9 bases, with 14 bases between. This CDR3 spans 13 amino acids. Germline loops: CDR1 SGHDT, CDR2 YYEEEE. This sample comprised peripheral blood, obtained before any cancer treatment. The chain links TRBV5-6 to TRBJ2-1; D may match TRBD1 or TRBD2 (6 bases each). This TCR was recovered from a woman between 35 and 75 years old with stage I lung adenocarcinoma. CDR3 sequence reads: CASSRWGAGEQFF. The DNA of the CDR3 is TGTGCCAGCAGCCGCTGGGGGGCCGGTGAGCAGTTCTTC.